This T cell receptor (beta chain) was identified in a study of T cell responses to AZD1222 COVID-19 vaccine. There are 15 residues in the CDR3. V was shortened by 0 bases and J by 0 bases, with 11 bases between the two germline ends. Germline V lookup: CDR1 SQVTM, CDR2 ANQGSEA. About this clone itself: Its antigen is as yet unknown.

Study-wide results and caveats: Samples come after the peak T cell response, not at day 14. Reportedly, nearly half of unique spike TCRs recognized epitopes outside B.1.351/B.1.1.7 mutations. Spike-wide vaccine-associated CD4 TCRs dominated at 160-218 and 743-854. The sample set comprised mostly white British donors with more females, and clonal diversity was possibly underestimated.

The assay was immunoSEQ multiplex PCR, and TCRdb's table has in-frame clones only and misses some. Of 120,000 to 150,000 clones listed, roughly 90% are singletons. The gene calls are TRBV29-1 and TRBJ1-2; a weak D match, TRBD1 (5 bases). Here the sequenced sample was peripheral blood, taken 28 days after the second dose of the MenACWY control vaccine. The TCR was taken from an adult who received the MenACWY meningococcal vaccine as a control. CDR3 amino acids: CSVEEWGSSNYGYTF. CDR3 DNA sequence: TGCAGCGTTGAAGAATGGGGGAGCTCTAACTATGGCTACACCTTC.